The 5 T cell receptor beta chains given below trace back to one sample, sequenced in a study of cytomegalovirus exposure and HLA in healthy donors. This PCR relied on a set of 60 Vbeta primers and 13 Jbeta primers. The method was immunoSEQ multiplex PCR; TCRdb's version includes in-frame clones alone and lacks a portion of them. The table shows 250,000 to 350,000 clones, with roughly 85% occurring only once. Sequenced sample: PBMCs. These receptors were collected from a man aged 40-55 years in good health and CMV-seropositive.

The rearrangement uses TRBV19 and TRBJ1-5; D might be TRBD1 (6 bases). Germline V lookup: CDR1 LNHDA, CDR2 SQIVND (reference sequence). V was pared by 4 bases and J by 0 bases, with 10 bases between. This CDR3 region has 15 residues. The CDR3 sequence is CASSTTGYSNQPQHF. CDR3 sequence (DNA): TGTGCCAGTAGTACTACAGGGTATAGCAATCAGCCCCAGCATTTT. Based on the CDR3 plus reference TRBV19 and TRBJ1-5, the full variable domain is DGGITQSPKYLFRKEGQNVTLSCEQNLNHDAMYWYRQDPGQGLRLIYYSQIVNDFQKGDIAEGYSVSREKKESFPLTVTSAQKNPTAFYLCASSTTGYSNQPQHFGDGTRLSIL.

The gene calls are TRBV28 and TRBJ2-7, with TRBD2 identical over 8 bases. This CDR3 is 14 amino acids long. V gave up 7 bases and J gave up 5 bases; unmatched junction bases: 10. CDR1 is MDHEN, CDR2 SYDVKM, per germline. In DNA, the CDR3 is TGTGCCAGCAAGTTTTCCAGCGGGAGCCACGAGCAGTACTTC. This encodes CASKFSSGSHEQYF.

This chain links TRBV4-1 with TRBJ1-3; D gene unclear. Germline-derived CDR1 and CDR2 are MGHRA and YSYEKL. This CDR3 has 17 residues. The V and J ends lost 5 bases and 2 bases respectively, with 19 bases between them. CDR3 loop: CASSSYPGVEAGNTIYF. In nucleotides, the CDR3 is TGCGCCAGCAGCAGCTACCCCGGGGTAGAGGCTGGAAACACCATATATTTT.

This chain uses TRBV7-9 with TRBJ2-7; 9 nucleotides agree with TRBD2. J gave up 10 bases and V 6 bases, and 7 bases lay outside the gene matches. Germline V lookup: CDR1 SEHNR, CDR2 FQNEAQ (reference sequence). The CDR3 sequence is 12 residues long. The CDR3 sequence is CASRIGTSSQYF. CDR3 DNA: TGTGCCAGCAGGATCGGGACTAGCAGTCAGTACTTC.

The genes are TRBV7-8 and TRBJ2-2, with 7 bases lining up with TRBD2. J gave up 0 bases and V 0 bases, and 4 bases lay outside the gene matches. This CDR3 spans 17 amino acids. Germline V lookup: CDR1 SGHVS, CDR2 FQNEAQ. The CDR3 protein is CASSLAGGVANTGELFF. The DNA of the CDR3 is TGTGCCAGCAGCTTAGCGGGGGGGGTCGCGAACACCGGGGAGCTGTTTTTT.